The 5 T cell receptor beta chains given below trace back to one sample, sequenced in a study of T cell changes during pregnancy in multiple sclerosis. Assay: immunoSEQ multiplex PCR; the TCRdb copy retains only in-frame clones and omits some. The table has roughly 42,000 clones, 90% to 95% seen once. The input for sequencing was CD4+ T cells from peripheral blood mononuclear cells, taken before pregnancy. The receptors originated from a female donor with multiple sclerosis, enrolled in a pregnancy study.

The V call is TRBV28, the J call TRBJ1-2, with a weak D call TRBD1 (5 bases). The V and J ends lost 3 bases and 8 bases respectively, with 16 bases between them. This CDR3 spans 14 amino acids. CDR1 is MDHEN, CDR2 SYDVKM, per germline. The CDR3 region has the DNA TGTGCCAGCAGTTTGTGGGGGGGAATGAGGGGCTACACCTTC. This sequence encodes CASSLWGGMRGYTF.

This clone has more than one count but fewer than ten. As DNA, the CDR3 is TGTGCCAGCAGTTACCTCGGGGTTCGCACAGATACGCAGTATTTT. Residues: CASSYLGVRTDTQYF. This chain links TRBV6-5 with TRBJ2-3; the D gene is possibly TRBD2 (5 bases). The CDR3 contains 15 residues. V lost 2 bases and J lost 1, with 10 bases in between. Germline lookup yields CDR1 MNHEY and CDR2 SVGAGI.

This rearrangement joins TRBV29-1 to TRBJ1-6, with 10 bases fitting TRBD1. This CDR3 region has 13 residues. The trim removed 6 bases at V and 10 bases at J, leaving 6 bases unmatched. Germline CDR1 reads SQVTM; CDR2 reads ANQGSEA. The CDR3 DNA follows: TGCAGCGTAGCGACAGGGGGCTCATCACCCCTCCACTTT. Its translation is CSVATGGSSPLHF.

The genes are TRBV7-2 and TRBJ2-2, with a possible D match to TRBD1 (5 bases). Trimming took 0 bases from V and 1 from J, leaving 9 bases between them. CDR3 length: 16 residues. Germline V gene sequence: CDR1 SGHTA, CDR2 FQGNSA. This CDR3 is CASSLAGQGNTGELFF. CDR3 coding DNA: TGTGCCAGCAGCTTAGCTGGGCAGGGGAACACCGGGGAGCTGTTTTTT.

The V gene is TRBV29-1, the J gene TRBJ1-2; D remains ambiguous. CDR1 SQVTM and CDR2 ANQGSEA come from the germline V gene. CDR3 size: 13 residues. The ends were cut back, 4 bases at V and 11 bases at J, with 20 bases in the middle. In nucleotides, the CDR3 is TGCAGCGTTGTACACAAATTAACCTGGCGGTACACCTTC. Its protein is CSVVHKLTWRYTF.